The TCR beta chain described here comes from a study of T-cell reconstitution after alpha-beta-depleted transplantation in children. This clonotype was counted many times. As it was prepared, the TCRbeta library received unique molecular identifiers. TCRdb redid the calling of the PCR reads with MiXCR, one entry per CDR3 protein. The profile shows 100,000 to 120,000 distinct CDR3 sequences, about a tenth of them singletons. CDR1 is KGHSH and CDR2 is LQKENI in the germline V gene. The CDR3 sequence is 14 residues long. Trimming took 0 bases from V and 4 from J, leaving 9 bases between them. The TCR was taken from a human donor who donated a stem cell graft to a child with acute lymphoblastic leukemia. The J gene is TRBJ1-2, the V gene TRBV18; D ambiguous. The specimen was PBMCs from the stem cell graft donor, collected from the stem cell graft. The CDR3 coding sequence is TGTGCCAGCTCACCACCGTCAGATGCCTATGGCTACACCTTC. It translates to CASSPPSDAYGYTF.